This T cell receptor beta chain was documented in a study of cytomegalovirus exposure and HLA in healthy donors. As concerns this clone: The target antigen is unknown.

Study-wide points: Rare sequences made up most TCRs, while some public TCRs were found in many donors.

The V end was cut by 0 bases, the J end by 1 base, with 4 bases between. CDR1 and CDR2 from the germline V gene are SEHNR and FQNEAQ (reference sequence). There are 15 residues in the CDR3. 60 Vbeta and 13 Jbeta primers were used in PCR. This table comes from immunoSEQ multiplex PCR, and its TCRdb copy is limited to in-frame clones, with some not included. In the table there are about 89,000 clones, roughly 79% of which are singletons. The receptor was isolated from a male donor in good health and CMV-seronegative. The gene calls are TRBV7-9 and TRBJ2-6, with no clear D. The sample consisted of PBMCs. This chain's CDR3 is CASSLASSGANVLTF. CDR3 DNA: TGTGCCAGCAGCTTAGCCTCTTCTGGGGCCAACGTCCTGACTTTC.